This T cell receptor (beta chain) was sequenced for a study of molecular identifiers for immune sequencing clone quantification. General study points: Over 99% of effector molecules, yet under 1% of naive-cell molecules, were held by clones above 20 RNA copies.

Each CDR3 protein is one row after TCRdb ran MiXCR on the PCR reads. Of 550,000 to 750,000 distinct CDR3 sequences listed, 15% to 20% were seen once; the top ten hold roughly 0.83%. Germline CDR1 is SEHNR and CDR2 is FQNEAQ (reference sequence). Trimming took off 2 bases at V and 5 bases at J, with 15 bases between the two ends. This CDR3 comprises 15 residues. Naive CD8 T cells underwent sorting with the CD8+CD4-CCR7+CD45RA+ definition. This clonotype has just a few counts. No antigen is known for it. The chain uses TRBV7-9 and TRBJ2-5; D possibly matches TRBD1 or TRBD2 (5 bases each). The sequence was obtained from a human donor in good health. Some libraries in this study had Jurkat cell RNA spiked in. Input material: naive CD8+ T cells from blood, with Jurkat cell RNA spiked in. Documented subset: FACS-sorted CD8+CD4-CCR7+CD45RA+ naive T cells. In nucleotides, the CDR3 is TGTGCCAGCAGCTTAATACTGGGTTGGGGGGAGACCCAGTACTTC. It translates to CASSLILGWGETQYF.